Following are 11 T cell receptor beta chains from one sample sequenced in a study of blood T cell repertoires in COVID-19. Clones were sequenced by immunoSEQ multiplex PCR, and TCRdb holds only the in-frame ones, with some missing. The sample carries fewer than 600,000 clones, 85% to 90% recorded once. The sample consisted of PBMCs or T cells enriched from blood (not recorded which). The receptor set was obtained from a woman between 35 and 50 years old who had recovered from COVID-19.

The gene calls are TRBV2 and TRBJ1-5; a weak D match, TRBD1 (5 bases). The germline CDR1 and CDR2 sequences are SNHLY and FYNNEI. There are 14 residues in the CDR3. V was pared by 4 bases and J by 4 bases, with 11 bases between. The CDR3, as DNA: TGTGCCAGCAGTGCACCATCAGGGAATCAGCCCCAGCATTTT. Translation gives CASSAPSGNQPQHF.

This chain connects TRBV5-1 to TRBJ2-4, with TRBD1 identical over 7 bases. Germline V gene lookup returns CDR1 SGHRS and CDR2 YFSETQ. Germline trimming cut 2 bases from V and 8 bases from J; bases unmatched to any gene: 13. The CDR3 is 16 residues long. CDR3 sequence (DNA): TGCGCCAGCAGCTTTAGGACAGGAATCTACTCGGACATTCAGTACTTC. It specifies CASSFRTGIYSDIQYF.

As regards this clone: A read error may account for a junction end that differs from germline. The chain links TRBV19 to TRBJ1-4, with a possible D match to TRBD1 (5 bases). CDR1 is LNHDA and CDR2 is SQIVND in the germline V gene (reference sequence). There are 18 residues in the CDR3. CDR3 loop: CASTRRGSWLATSEKLFF. CDR3 DNA: TGTGCCAGTACCCGGAGGGGTAGTTGGTTAGCTACTAGTGAAAAACTGTTTTTT.

The chain links TRBV7-9 to TRBJ1-2, with D perhaps matching TRBD1 (6 bases). Germline CDR1 is SEHNR and CDR2 is FQNEAQ (reference sequence). Trimming took 5 bases from V and 4 from J, leaving 20 bases between them. This CDR3 has 16 amino acids. The CDR3 loop is CASSPLNRADFYGYTF. Written as DNA, the CDR3 is TGTGCCAGCAGCCCCCTCAACAGGGCTGACTTCTATGGCTACACCTTC.

The J gene is TRBJ2-1, the V gene TRBV4-1; perhaps TRBD1 as D (5 bases). Germline values: CDR1 MGHRA, CDR2 YSYEKL. Trimming shortened V by 7 bases and J by 0 bases, and 13 bases separated the two germline ends. The CDR3 loop spans 15 amino acids. The DNA for the CDR3 is TGCGCCAGCACCCTTCGACAGTCCTCCTACAATGAGCAGTTCTTC. Encoded protein: CASTLRQSSYNEQFF.

The chain joins TRBV6-2 or TRBV6-3 to TRBJ2-4; 7 nucleotides agree with TRBD1. Germline V gene sequence: CDR1 MNHEY, CDR2 SVGEGT. The length of the CDR3 is 14 residues. The V and J ends lost 4 bases and 8 bases, in that order; junction bases with no gene match: 8. CDR3 sequence reads: CASSSPDRTDIQYF. The CDR3 DNA is TGTGCCAGCAGTTCCCCGGACAGGACGGACATTCAGTACTTC.

The V call is TRBV20-1, the J call TRBJ1-3, with no clear D. This CDR3 comprises 13 residues. V lost 3 bases and J 3 bases, leaving 9 bases between the germline ends. The germline CDR1 and CDR2 sequences are DFQATT and SNEGSKA (reference sequence). CDR3 nucleotide sequence: TGCAGTGCTAGTCCACAGTTTGGAAACACCATATATTTT. Protein sequence: CSASPQFGNTIYF.

V is TRBV13 and J is TRBJ2-7, with TRBD1 identical over 7 bases. This CDR3 has 15 amino acids. The germline V gene has CDR1 PRHDT and CDR2 FYEKMQ (reference sequence). Losses at the gene ends were 5 bases for V and 2 bases for J; bases not matched to a gene: 9. CDR3: CASSAARDRAYEQYF. CDR3 DNA sequence: TGTGCCAGCAGCGCCGCCCGGGACAGAGCCTACGAGCAGTACTTC.

V is TRBV5-8 and J is TRBJ2-5, with D perhaps matching TRBD2 (6 bases). The germline V gene encodes CDR1 SGHTS and CDR2 YDEGEE. The V gene lost 5 bases and the J gene lost 4 bases, with 18 bases spanning the gap. The CDR3 covers 15 residues. In nucleotides, the CDR3 is TGTGCCAGCAGGAGAAGAAGGGACTTCCGAGAGACCCAGTACTTC. Translating it yields CASRRRRDFRETQYF.

The V call is TRBV11-3, the J call TRBJ2-4, with D uncertain. CDR1 is SGHNT and CDR2 is YENEEA in the germline V gene. Trimming took 5 bases from V and 0 from J, leaving 8 bases between them. This CDR3 has 14 residues. CDR3 in DNA: TGTGCCAGCAGCCCGTCGGTAGCCAAAAACATTCAGTACTTC. Protein sequence: CASSPSVAKNIQYF.

V is TRBV10-3 and J is TRBJ2-7; D gene ambiguous. Germline loops: CDR1 ENHRY, CDR2 SYGVKD. V lost 2 bases, J lost 7 bases, and 12 bases lay in between. The CDR3 length is 13 residues. Here the CDR3 reads CAISEVRWQEQYF. CDR3 nucleotides: TGTGCCATCAGTGAGGTCCGCTGGCAGGAGCAGTACTTC.